One and the same sample provided the 11 T cell receptor beta chains below, sequenced in a study of glioma-infiltrating T cells after dendritic cell vaccination. The time point denotes: after dendritic cell vaccination, including at tumor progression/relapse. Assay: immunoSEQ multiplex PCR; the TCRdb copy retains only in-frame clones and omits some. The sample has over 90,000 clones, approximately 84% seen once. The source was blood, collected after dendritic cell vaccination. The receptors stem from a human donor with glioblastoma.

This clone has just one count. The chain employs TRBV5-1 and TRBJ2-3, with 16 bases fitting TRBD2. V trimming: 2 bases; J trimming: 6 bases; junction bases outside the gene matches: 9. The CDR3 sequence is 18 residues long. CDR1 is SGHRS and CDR2 is YFSETQ in the germline V gene. The CDR3 here is CASSLRGTSGRDEDTQYF. CDR3 DNA sequence: TGCGCCAGCAGCTTAAGAGGGACTAGCGGGAGGGACGAGGATACGCAGTATTTT.

The chain couples TRBV5-1 to TRBJ1-1, with D perhaps TRBD1 (5 bases). CDR1 SGHRS and CDR2 YFSETQ come from the germline V gene. V lost 5 bases, J lost 7 bases, and 18 bases lay in between. The CDR3 has 14 residues. The CDR3 coding sequence is TGCGCCAGCAGTCACGAGATCGGCGGGGGTGAAGCTTTCTTT. It encodes CASSHEIGGGEAFF.

V and J are TRBV5-1 and TRBJ2-2; D is ambiguous. V shed 4 bases and J shed 4 bases, with 5 bases lying between them. Germline V gives CDR1 SGHRS, CDR2 YFSETQ. The CDR3 totals 12 residues. The CDR3 loop reads CASSPSTGELFF. CDR3 in DNA: TGCGCCAGCAGCCCGTCCACCGGGGAGCTGTTTTTT.

This sequence joins TRBV7-9 and TRBJ2-1; no clear D. CDR1 SEHNR and CDR2 FQNEAQ come from the germline V gene (reference sequence). The germline V and J ends were trimmed by 1 base and 7 bases, with 14 bases remaining between them. CDR3 size: 15 residues. CDR3 sequence (DNA): TGTGCCAGCAGCTTAGAAGCGATCGGCACGAATGAGCAGTTCTTC. This translates into CASSLEAIGTNEQFF.

CDR3 sequence: CASSLVAGHNEQFF. CDR3 coding DNA: TGTGCCAGCAGCTTGGTTGCAGGGCACAATGAGCAGTTCTTC. The chain links TRBV5-4 to TRBJ2-1; the D gene is possibly TRBD1 (5 bases). The CDR3 has 14 amino acids. Germline V lookup: CDR1 SGHNT, CDR2 YYREEE (reference sequence). V was cut by 0 bases and J by 5 bases, with 9 bases left in between.

The chain employs TRBV19 and TRBJ2-7, with D uncertain. V was shortened by 2 bases and J by 3 bases, with 11 bases between the two germline ends. Germline CDR1 and CDR2: LNHDA and SQIVND (reference sequence). This CDR3 is built from 14 residues. The CDR3: CASSIRNRNYEQYF. In DNA, the CDR3 is TGTGCCAGTAGTATAAGGAACAGAAACTACGAGCAGTACTTC.

V usage is TRBV2 and J usage is TRBJ1-4; D might be TRBD1 (5 bases). The germline V and J ends were trimmed by 4 bases and 2 bases, with 11 bases remaining between them. The CDR3 is made up of 15 amino acids. The V gene's germline CDR1 is SNHLY and CDR2 FYNNEI. CDR3 sequence (DNA): TGTGCCAGCAGTGTCAGGGTTGTCACTAATGAAAAACTGTTTTTT. Encoded protein: CASSVRVVTNEKLFF.

The chain couples TRBV11-2 to TRBJ2-7; 8 bases fit TRBD2. The CDR3 totals 16 residues. V lost 5 bases, J lost 2 bases, and 11 bases stayed unmatched. Germline V gives CDR1 SGHAT, CDR2 FQNNGV. The CDR3 is CASSPLRLGLAYEQYF. In DNA form, the CDR3 reads TGTGCCAGCAGCCCCCTAAGATTGGGACTAGCCTACGAGCAGTACTTC.

The chain has TRBV27 and TRBJ2-7; 14 nucleotides align to TRBD2. Germline V CDR1 and CDR2: MNHEY, SMNVEV (reference sequence). V shed 3 bases, J shed 1 base, and the junction held 5 bases outside the gene matches. This CDR3 is 17 amino acids long. CDR3 sequence: CASSLGTSGSISYEQYF. In DNA form, the CDR3 reads TGTGCCAGCAGTTTGGGGACTAGCGGGAGTATTTCCTACGAGCAGTACTTC.

This clone was picked up a small number of times. The chain combines TRBV10-3 with TRBJ1-2; possible D gene TRBD1, 5 bases. Per germline, CDR1 ENHRY and CDR2 SYGVKD. V was clipped by 8 bases and J by 4 bases, with 14 bases between them. The CDR3 is made up of 13 amino acids. The CDR3 protein is CAIGRDLFYGYTF. The CDR3 nucleotides read TGTGCCATCGGCCGGGACTTGTTCTATGGCTACACCTTC.

The V and J genes are TRBV7-9 and TRBJ2-7; 9 bases are a match to TRBD2. Germline V gives CDR1 SEHNR, CDR2 FQNEAQ (reference sequence). The CDR3 sequence is 14 residues long. Trimming cost V 1 base and J 5 bases; bases outside gene matches: 3. The CDR3 DNA sequence: TGTGCCAGCAGCTTAGGACTAGCGGTAAACGAGCAGTACTTC. It specifies CASSLGLAVNEQYF.